Listed below are T cell receptor beta chains from one sample, sequenced in a study of cytomegalovirus exposure and HLA in healthy donors. The table came from immunoSEQ multiplex PCR; TCRdb's copy has only in-frame clones and leaves some out. The repertoire holds about 130,000 clones, with 65% to 80% as singletons. Sequenced sample: PBMCs. The receptors stem from a middle-aged woman in good health and CMV-seronegative. Both conserved end residues are trimmed from each CDR3.

v_gene,j_gene,CDR3aa
TRBV5-1,TRBJ1-2,ASSCPTCYGYT
TRBV19,TRBJ2-1,ASTRRRGGGSYNEQF
TRBV28,TRBJ2-7,ASSPLDLPSYEQY
TRBV18,TRBJ2-7,ASLPPETTYEQY
TRBV5-4,TRBJ2-7,ASNPGGSTGIREQY
TRBV19,TRBJ2-7,ASSIGDSTYEQY
TRBV19,TRBJ1-1,ASSGRGGARVNTEAF
TRBV30,TRBJ1-5,AWSPGEDQPQH
TRBV27,TRBJ2-4,ASGGTAKNIQY
TRBV30,TRBJ1-2,AWSHGSGGGYT
TRBV28,TRBJ2-1,ASSLASANEQF
TRBV2,TRBJ1-2,ASSEGTGHSGSYT
TRBV5-5,TRBJ1-3,ASSLGDSSGNTIY
TRBV5-4,TRBJ1-2,ASSPSGRGNYGYT
TRBV7-3,TRBJ2-2,ASSSTNTGELF
TRBV5-1,TRBJ2-7,ASSPQDWNSYEQY
TRBV7-8,TRBJ2-7,ASSRKQGANEQY
TRBV7-9,TRBJ1-2,ASSLVWSGYGYT
TRBV5-6,TRBJ2-1,ASSFGGGNEQF
TRBV28,TRBJ2-3,ASSFPAGGSSTDTQY
TRBV7-3,TRBJ2-1,ASSQNNEQF
TRBV28,TRBJ2-7,ASSLQALNYEQY
TRBV2,TRBJ2-2,ASALQGAGELF
TRBV11-3,TRBJ2-1,ASSSSGLAGAPANEQF
TRBV11-2,TRBJ2-1,ASSQSGSSYNEQF
TRBV2,TRBJ1-2,ASTAGGTNGYT
TRBV6-1,TRBJ2-7,ASSFGTGTYEQY
TRBV5-5,TRBJ2-4,ASSLVGGSAKNIQY
TRBV6-1,TRBJ2-7,ASSAGTGSSYEQY